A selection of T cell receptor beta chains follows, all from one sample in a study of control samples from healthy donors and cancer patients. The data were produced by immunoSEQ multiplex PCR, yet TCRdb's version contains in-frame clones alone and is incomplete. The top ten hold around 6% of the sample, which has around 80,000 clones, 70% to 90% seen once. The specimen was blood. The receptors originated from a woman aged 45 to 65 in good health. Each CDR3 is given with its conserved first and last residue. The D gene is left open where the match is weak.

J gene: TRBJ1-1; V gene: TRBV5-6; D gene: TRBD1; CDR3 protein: CASSPTNRGETEAFF
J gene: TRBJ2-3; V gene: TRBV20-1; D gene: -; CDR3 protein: CSASFNDLATQYF
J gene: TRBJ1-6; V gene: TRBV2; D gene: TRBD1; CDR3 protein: CASSEESGGFYNSPLHF
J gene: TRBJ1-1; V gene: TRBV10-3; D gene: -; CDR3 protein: CASGEADTEAFF
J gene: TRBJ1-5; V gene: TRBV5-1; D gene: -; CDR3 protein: CASSLDSNQPQHF
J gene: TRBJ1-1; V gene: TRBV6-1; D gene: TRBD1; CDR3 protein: CASSEVRGAEAFF
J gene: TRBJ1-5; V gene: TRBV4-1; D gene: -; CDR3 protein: CASSQVSFTNQPQHF
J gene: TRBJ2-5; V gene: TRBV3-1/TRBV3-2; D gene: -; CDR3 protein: CASSPDGGRETQYF
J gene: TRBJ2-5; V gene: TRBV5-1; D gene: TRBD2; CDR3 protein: CASSFGSGGGRETQYF
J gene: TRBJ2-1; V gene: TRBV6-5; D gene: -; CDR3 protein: CASSYGRYSYNEQFF
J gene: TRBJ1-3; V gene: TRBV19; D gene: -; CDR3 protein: CASRKASSGNTIYF
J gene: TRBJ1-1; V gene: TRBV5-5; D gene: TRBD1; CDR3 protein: CASSQTGDREAFF
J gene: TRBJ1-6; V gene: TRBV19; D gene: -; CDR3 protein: CASTPFSGTNNSPLHF
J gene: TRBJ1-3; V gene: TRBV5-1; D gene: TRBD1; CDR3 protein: CASSRSQGAGNTIYF
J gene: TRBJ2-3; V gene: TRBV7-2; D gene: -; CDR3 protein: CASSLGSSADTQYF
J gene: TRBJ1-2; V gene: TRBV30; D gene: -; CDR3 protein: CAWSLLGDWGYTF
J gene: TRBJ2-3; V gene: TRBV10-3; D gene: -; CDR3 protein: CAISGQEDTQYF
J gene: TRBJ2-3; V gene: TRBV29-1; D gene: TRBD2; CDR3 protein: CSVEGLAGDLSTDTQYF
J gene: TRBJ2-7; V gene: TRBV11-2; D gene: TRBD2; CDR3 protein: CASSLEHSGGTYEQYF
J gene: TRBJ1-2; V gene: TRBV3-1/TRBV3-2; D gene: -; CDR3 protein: CASSQGRAAYGYTF
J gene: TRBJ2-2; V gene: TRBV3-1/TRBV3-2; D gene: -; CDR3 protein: CASSHLKGSGELFF
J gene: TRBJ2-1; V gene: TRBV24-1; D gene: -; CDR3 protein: CATSDADKSSYNEQFF
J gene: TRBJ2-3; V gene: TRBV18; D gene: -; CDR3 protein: CASSPPLSTSTDTQYF
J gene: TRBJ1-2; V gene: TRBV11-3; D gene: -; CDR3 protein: CASSLSQGEGYTF
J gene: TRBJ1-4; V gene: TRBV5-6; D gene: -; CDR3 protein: CASSFLQGLEKLFF
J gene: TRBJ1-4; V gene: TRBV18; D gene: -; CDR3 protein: CATRPRDNNEKLFF
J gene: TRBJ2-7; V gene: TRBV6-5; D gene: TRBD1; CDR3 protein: CATRDRALGEQYF
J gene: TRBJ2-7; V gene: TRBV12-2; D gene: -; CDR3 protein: CASRRGGPSWEQYF
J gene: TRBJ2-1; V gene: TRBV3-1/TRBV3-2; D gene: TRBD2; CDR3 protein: CASSQGGLAGQFF
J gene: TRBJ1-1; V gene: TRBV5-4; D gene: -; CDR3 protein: CASSQTPNTEAFF
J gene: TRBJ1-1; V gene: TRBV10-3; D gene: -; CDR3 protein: CAIRQGQGAEAFF
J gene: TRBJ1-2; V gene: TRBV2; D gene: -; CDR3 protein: CASSPDRNYGYTF
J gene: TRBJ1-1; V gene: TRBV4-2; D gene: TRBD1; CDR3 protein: CASSPGQGQGMNTEAFF
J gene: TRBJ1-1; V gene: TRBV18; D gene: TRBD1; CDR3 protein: CASSPLRQGPNTEAFF
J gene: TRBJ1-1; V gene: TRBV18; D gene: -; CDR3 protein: CASSPNRETEAFF
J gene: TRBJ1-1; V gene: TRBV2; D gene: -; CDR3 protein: CASSEVGRGFMNTEAFF
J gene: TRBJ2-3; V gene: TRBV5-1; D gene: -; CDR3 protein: CASSSGGSMDTQYF
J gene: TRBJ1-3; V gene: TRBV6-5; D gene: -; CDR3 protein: CASSTLSGNTIYF
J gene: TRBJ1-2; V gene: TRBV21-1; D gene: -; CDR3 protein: CASPRYSGYTF
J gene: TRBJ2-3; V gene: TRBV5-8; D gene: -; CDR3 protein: CASSRFIGEDTQYF
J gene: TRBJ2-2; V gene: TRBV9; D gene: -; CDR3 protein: CASSVFPGSGSLPGELFF
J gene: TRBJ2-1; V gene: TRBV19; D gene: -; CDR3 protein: CASMGPGENYNEQFF
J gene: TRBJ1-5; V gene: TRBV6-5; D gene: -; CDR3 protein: CASSFRLDQPQHF
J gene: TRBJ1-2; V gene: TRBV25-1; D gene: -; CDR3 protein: CASSERQYYGYTF
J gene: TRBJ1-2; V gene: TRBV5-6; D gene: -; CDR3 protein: CASSLLQGGGYTF
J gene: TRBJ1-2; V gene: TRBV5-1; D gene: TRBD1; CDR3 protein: CASSLVQGPYGYTF
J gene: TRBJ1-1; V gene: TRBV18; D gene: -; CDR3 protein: CASSPGHANTEAFF
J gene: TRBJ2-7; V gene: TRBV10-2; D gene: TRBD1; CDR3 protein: CASSGAGQGPEQYF
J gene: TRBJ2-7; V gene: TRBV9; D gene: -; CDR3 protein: CASSAGDVSYEQYF
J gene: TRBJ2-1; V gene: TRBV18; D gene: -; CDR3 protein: CASSRARGEDEQFF
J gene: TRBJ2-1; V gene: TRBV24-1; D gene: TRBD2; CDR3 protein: CATSDTAAGGRNEQFF
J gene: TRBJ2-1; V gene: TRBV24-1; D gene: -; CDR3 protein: CATSAPAGGSSYNEQFF
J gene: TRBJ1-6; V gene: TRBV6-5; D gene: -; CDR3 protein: CASSPSTNSPLHF
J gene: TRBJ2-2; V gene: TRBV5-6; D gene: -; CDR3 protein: CASSPSTANTGELFF
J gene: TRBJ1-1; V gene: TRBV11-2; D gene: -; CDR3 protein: CASSLKSRDTEAFF